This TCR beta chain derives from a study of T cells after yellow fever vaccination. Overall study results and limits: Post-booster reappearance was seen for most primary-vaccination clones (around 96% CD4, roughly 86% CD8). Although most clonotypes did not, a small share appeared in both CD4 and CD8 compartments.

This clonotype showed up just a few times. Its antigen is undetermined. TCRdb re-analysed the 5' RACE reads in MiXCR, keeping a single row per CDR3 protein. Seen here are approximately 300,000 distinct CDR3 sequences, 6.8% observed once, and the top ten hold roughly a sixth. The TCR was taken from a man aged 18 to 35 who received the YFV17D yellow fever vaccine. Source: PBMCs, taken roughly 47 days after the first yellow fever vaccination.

In nucleotides, the CDR3 is TGTGCCAGCAGCCGAGCGGGGGGGACAGGAGATACGCAGTATTTT. Its translation: CASSRAGGTGDTQYF. This chain joins TRBV7-3 and TRBJ2-3, with 10 bases aligning to TRBD2. Trimming removed 5 bases from V and 5 bases from J; junction bases left unmatched: 7. Germline CDR1 SGHTA, CDR2 FQGTGA. There are 15 residues in the CDR3.